This T cell receptor beta chain was sequenced in a study of Graves' ophthalmopathy and Graves' hyperthyroidism. From RNA, the CDR3 regions of TCR beta chains were amplified and sequenced. Investigators did first-round RT-PCR with HTBI primers, then second-round multiplex PCR. TCRdb fed the multiplex PCR reads into MiXCR, producing one record per CDR3 protein. The repertoire holds about 740,000 distinct CDR3 sequences, with roughly two fifths as singletons. The CDR3 loop spans 13 amino acids. CDR1 and CDR2 (germline): SNHLY, FYNNEI. The V gene lost 11 bases and the J gene lost 4 bases, with 16 bases spanning the gap. This clonotype was counted between two and nine times.

The specimen was peripheral blood. The receptor comes from an adult man with Graves' ophthalmopathy. The chain employs TRBV2 and TRBJ2-3, with a tentative D call TRBD2 (7 bases). CDR3 in amino acids: CARQVAGSDTQYF. The CDR3 DNA is TGTGCCCGACAGGTAGCGGGCTCAGATACGCAGTATTTT.